This note documents a single T cell receptor (beta chain) sequence. Its antigen is not known. These data originate in a study of cytomegalovirus exposure and HLA in healthy donors. V shed 4 bases and J 12 bases; nucleotides not matched to a gene: 10. The CDR3 extends over 13 amino acids. CDR1 and CDR2 (germline): LNHDA, SQIVND (reference sequence). Vbeta (60) and Jbeta (13) primers were used in the PCR. Profiling relied on immunoSEQ multiplex PCR, and the TCRdb table lists in-frame clones only, not all of them. The profile covers 90,000 to 110,000 clones, with about 13% appearing a single time and 16% taken by the ten largest. Study observations and caveats: When analyzed later, a missense DCLRE1C variant was found to be linked to TCR beta V- and J-gene trimming.

The sample taken for sequencing was PBMCs. The rearrangement joins TRBV19 to TRBJ2-7, with 9 bases fitting TRBD1. The clonotype was recovered from a man aged 40-55 years in good health and CMV-seropositive. CDR3 nucleotide sequence: TGTGCCAGTAGTACAACCACAGGGGGCGACGCGTACTTC. This encodes CASSTTTGGDAYF.